Presented here are 19 T cell receptor beta chains from one specimen sequenced in a study of T-cell memory formation after mild COVID-19. TCRdb passed the 5' RACE reads through MiXCR, listing each CDR3 protein once. The sample carries fewer than 250,000 distinct CDR3 sequences, approximately 20% recorded once. The sample was PBMCs or a T cell subset sorted from them (not recorded which). The receptors originated from an adult woman who had mild COVID-19 (a few samples of this study predate the infection). Cell type and time point are not known.

This clonotype was counted only a few times. This chain connects TRBV7-9 to TRBJ2-1; the D gene could be TRBD1 or TRBD2 (5 bases each). The CDR3 contains 14 residues. V lost 11 bases and J 6 bases, leaving 20 bases between the germline ends. Germline V gives CDR1 SEHNR, CDR2 FQNEAQ (reference sequence). The CDR3: CARDGVISGNEQFF. The DNA for the CDR3 is TGTGCCCGGGACGGGGTAATATCGGGCAATGAGCAGTTCTTC.

In this sample, this clonotype turned up a few times. The V and J genes are TRBV20-1 and TRBJ2-3; possible D gene TRBD1, 5 bases. Between the trimmed V and J ends, which lost 5 bases and 2 bases, there was a span of 17 bases. Germline V gene sequence: CDR1 DFQATT, CDR2 SNEGSKA (reference sequence). CDR3 size: 15 residues. This CDR3 reads CSASRTAGFTDTQYF. Written as DNA, the CDR3 is TGCAGTGCTTCTAGAACAGCAGGGTTCACAGATACGCAGTATTTT.

V usage is TRBV19 and J usage is TRBJ2-5, with 7 bases aligning to TRBD1. This CDR3 spans 15 amino acids. Germline V gives CDR1 LNHDA, CDR2 SQIVND (reference sequence). Trimming removed 5 bases from V and 2 bases from J; junction bases left unmatched: 8. This chain's CDR3 is CASSRLGTAQETQYF. For the CDR3, the DNA is TGTGCCAGTAGTCGCCTAGGGACAGCGCAAGAGACCCAGTACTTC.

This clonotype was seen a handful of times. For the CDR3, the DNA is TGCGCCAGCAGCCAAGATGGGCCGAGACAAGAGACCCAGTACTTC. Its translation: CASSQDGPRQETQYF. The V and J genes are TRBV4-1 and TRBJ2-5; D unresolved. The CDR3 contains 15 residues. The germline V and J ends were trimmed by 0 bases and 2 bases, with 10 bases remaining between them. Germline lookup yields CDR1 MGHRA and CDR2 YSYEKL.

This clonotype has only a few counts. The V call is TRBV4-3, the J call TRBJ2-2; D gene uncertain. Germline V gene data show CDR1 as LGHNA and CDR2 as YSLEER. The V gene lost 0 bases and the J gene lost 2 bases, with 4 bases spanning the gap. The CDR3 extends over 14 amino acids. CDR3 sequence reads: CASSQDRNTGELFF. CDR3 nucleotide sequence: TGCGCCAGCAGCCAAGACAGAAACACCGGGGAGCTGTTTTTT.

This clonotype was seen only a few times. This chain uses TRBV6-6 with TRBJ2-1; 10 bases are a match to TRBD1. The CDR3 covers 15 residues. Germline lookup yields CDR1 MNHNY and CDR2 SVGAGI (reference sequence). V lost 6 bases and J lost 6; bases outside the gene matches: 8. The CDR3 reads CASRTRDRGRNEQFF. The CDR3 DNA follows: TGTGCCAGCAGGACGAGGGACAGGGGTCGCAATGAGCAGTTCTTC.

The sample holds many counts of this clonotype. The rearrangement joins TRBV3-1 to TRBJ2-3; 7 bases agree with TRBD2. V lost 4 bases and J lost 0; bases outside the gene matches: 4. This CDR3 has 15 residues. Per germline, CDR1 LGHDT and CDR2 YNNKEL (reference sequence). CDR3 amino acids: CASSPGTTSTDTQYF. The CDR3 coding sequence is TGTGCCAGCAGCCCGGGGACTACTAGCACAGATACGCAGTATTTT.

The V and J genes are TRBV14 and TRBJ1-3; D is undetermined. The CDR3 is made up of 15 amino acids. The germline V and J ends were trimmed by 3 bases and 2 bases, with 11 bases remaining between them. The germline V gene encodes CDR1 SGHDN and CDR2 FVKESK. The CDR3 sequence: CASSQPVGTGNTIYF. The CDR3 DNA is TGTGCCAGCAGCCAGCCTGTGGGGACTGGAAACACCATATATTTT. The variable domain in full, completed from reference TRBV14 and TRBJ1-3, reads EAGVTQFPSHSVIEKGQTVTLRCDPISGHDNLYWYRRVMGKEIKFLLHFVKESKQDESGMPNNRFLAERTGGTYSTLKVQPAELEDSGVYFCASSQPVGTGNTIYFGEGSWLTVV.

The V gene is TRBV25-1, the J gene TRBJ2-7; D might be TRBD2 (6 bases). Germline CDR1 and CDR2: MGHDK and SYGVNS. V lost 4 bases, J lost 2 bases, and 15 bases lay in between. The CDR3 is 15 residues long. DNA of the CDR3: TGTGCCAGCAGTGGCCTTGGAGGGCAAGCCTACGAGCAGTACTTC. Protein: CASSGLGGQAYEQYF.

The gene calls are TRBV19 and TRBJ2-1; D not resolved. CDR3 size: 16 residues. V lost 4 bases, J lost 0 bases, and 13 bases lay in between. CDR1 and CDR2 (germline): LNHDA, SQIVND (reference sequence). CDR3: CASSRASRSSYNEQFF. In DNA, the CDR3 is TGTGCCAGTAGTAGAGCATCTAGGAGCTCCTACAATGAGCAGTTCTTC.

This clonotype was recorded many times. This sequence joins TRBV29-1 and TRBJ2-3; 9 bases fit TRBD2. V lost 1 base, J lost 2 bases, and 7 bases stayed unmatched. The germline CDR1 and CDR2 sequences are SQVTM and ANQGSEA. The CDR3 spans 16 residues. The CDR3 DNA follows: TGCAGCGTTGAAGTGGGCGGGAGGGTCTTCACAGATACGCAGTATTTT. Its protein is CSVEVGGRVFTDTQYF.

This clonotype was observed a few times. J is TRBJ2-5 and V is TRBV24-1; possibly TRBD1 for D (6 bases). Germline loops: CDR1 KGHDR, CDR2 SFDVKD. This CDR3 comprises 14 residues. Deletions cut 6 bases from V and 1 base from J, with 11 bases between. CDR3 sequence: CATSHQGTQETQYF. CDR3 sequence (DNA): TGTGCCACCAGTCATCAGGGGACCCAAGAGACCCAGTACTTC.

DNA of the CDR3: TGTGCCAGCACAATTCAATCCAGGGGCTCTGGGGCCAACGTCCTGACTTTC. It specifies CASTIQSRGSGANVLTF. The rearrangement links TRBV7-8 to TRBJ2-6; perhaps TRBD1 as D (6 bases). Germline-derived CDR1 and CDR2 are SGHVS and FQNEAQ. The CDR3 consists of 17 residues. V was cut by 7 bases and J by 0 bases, with 16 bases left in between.

The genes are TRBV20-1 and TRBJ1-3; 10 nucleotides agree with TRBD1. V trimming: 1 base; J trimming: 6 bases; junction bases outside the gene matches: 6. Germline CDR1 DFQATT, CDR2 SNEGSKA (reference sequence). This CDR3 spans 15 amino acids. The CDR3 is CSARAGQGLLNTIYF. CDR3 in DNA: TGCAGTGCTAGAGCGGGACAGGGGCTGTTAAACACCATATATTTT.

The chain uses TRBV7-8 and TRBJ2-7; TRBD2 matches at 8 bases. Trimming took 5 bases from V and 2 from J; bases not matched to a gene: 8. This CDR3 has 15 amino acids. CDR1 and CDR2 from the germline V gene are SGHVS and FQNEAQ. The CDR3 loop is CASSPLPSGPYEQYF. CDR3 DNA sequence: TGTGCCAGCAGCCCACTCCCTAGCGGGCCCTACGAGCAGTACTTC.

This clonotype was seen a few times. This sequence joins TRBV7-3 and TRBJ1-1; D uncertain. This CDR3 is 13 amino acids long. Germline V gives CDR1 SGHTA, CDR2 FQGTGA. The V gene lost 6 bases and the J gene lost 1 base, with 9 bases spanning the gap. The CDR3, as DNA: TGTGCCAGCAGGGAACGCCCGAACACTGAAGCTTTCTTT. This gives the protein CASRERPNTEAFF.

The CDR3 nucleotides are TGTGCCAGCAGTTTAGCGACCGGGTTGGGGGAGACCCAGTACTTC. Encoded protein: CASSLATGLGETQYF. The chain couples TRBV12-3 or TRBV12-4 to TRBJ2-5, with D hard to call. The CDR3 contains 15 residues. The V gene lost 0 bases and the J gene lost 5 bases, with 13 bases spanning the gap.

This clonotype was detected a few times. The genes are TRBV10-3 and TRBJ1-6; D not certain. Trimming pared 5 bases from V and 0 bases from J, leaving 14 bases between. CDR1 is ENHRY, CDR2 SYGVKD, per germline. CDR3 length: 17 residues. The CDR3 loop is CAISSQAISSYNSPLHF. CDR3 nucleotides: TGTGCCATCAGTTCCCAGGCGATAAGCTCCTATAATTCACCCCTCCACTTT.

This chain joins TRBV7-9 and TRBJ1-2; D is uncertain. The V gene's germline CDR1 is SEHNR and CDR2 FQNEAQ (reference sequence). This CDR3 comprises 11 residues. Deletions cut 1 base from V and 9 bases from J, with 6 bases between. The CDR3 loop reads CASSLEESYTF. CDR3 nucleotide sequence: TGTGCCAGCAGCTTAGAGGAAAGCTACACCTTC. The entire variable domain, with the rest obtained from reference TRBV7-9 and TRBJ1-2, is as follows: DTGVSQNPRHKITKRGQNVTFRCDPISEHNRLYWYRQTLGQGPEFLTYFQNEAQLEKSRLLSDRFSAERPKGSFSTLEIQRTEQGDSAMYLCASSLEESYTFGSGTRLTVV.